The clone carrying this T cell receptor beta chain showed up many times. The antigen is not known. The 5'RACE template-switching step produced TCR cDNA and added a universal primer site and UMIs. TCRdb analysed the 5' RACE reads with MiXCR anew, one entry per CDR3 protein. The data show over 300,000 distinct CDR3 sequences, with around 6.8% seen just once and over 15% held by the top ten. The data stem from a study of T cells after yellow fever vaccination. Study at large: Preparation used SMART-Seq v4 Ultra Low Input for the low-cell-number fractions. Study-wide points: Reappearing after the booster were most of the clones from primary vaccination (about 96% CD4, 88% CD8).

Germline CDR1 SGHRS, CDR2 YFSETQ. Trimming took 4 bases from V and 2 from J, leaving 12 bases between them. The length of the CDR3 is 15 residues. This rearrangement joins TRBV5-1 to TRBJ2-2; D might be TRBD1 or TRBD2, each matching 5 bases. Material: PBMCs, obtained roughly 46 days after the first yellow fever vaccination. The TCR sequence derives from a man younger than 35 who received the YFV17D yellow fever vaccine. In nucleotides, the CDR3 is TGCGCCAGCAGCACGGGGACGGCTAACACCGGGGAGCTGTTTTTT. Its translation: CASSTGTANTGELFF.